The 32 T cell receptor beta chains listed next were all sequenced from one sample in a study of OX40 agonist ivuxolimab in advanced cancers. TCRdb keeps only in-frame clones here, not all; method: immunoSEQ multiplex PCR. The sample comprises some 19,000 clones, more than 60% of which are singletons, and roughly 13% rests with the top ten. The sample consisted of CD4+ or CD8+ T cells sorted from blood, taken in a trial of the OX40 agonist ivuxolimab. The origin of the receptors is an adult with an advanced solid tumor such as melanoma, head and neck, liver or kidney cancer.

This chain joins TRBV10-3 and TRBJ1-3, with D tentatively TRBD1 (5 bases). Germline CDR1 ENHRY, CDR2 SYGVKD. There are 15 residues in the CDR3. The V gene lost 5 bases and the J gene lost 0 bases, with 11 bases spanning the gap. CDR3 DNA: TGTGCCATCAGTCTAGGGGAACTCTCTGGAAACACCATATATTTT. It encodes CAISLGELSGNTIYF.

The rearrangement uses TRBV7-9 and TRBJ2-3; a possible D gene is TRBD2 (6 bases). Germline V CDR1 and CDR2: SEHNR, FQNEAQ (reference sequence). Trimming left V 6 bases short and J 2 bases short, with 18 bases between. CDR3 length: 16 residues. In DNA, the CDR3 is TGTGCCAGCAGTCTACCACGGACTACCCTCACAGATACGCAGTATTTT. This sequence encodes CASSLPRTTLTDTQYF.

The chain carries TRBV19 and TRBJ1-6, with D perhaps matching TRBD1 (5 bases). The CDR3 covers 16 residues. Germline V CDR1 and CDR2: LNHDA, SQIVND (reference sequence). V was pared by 3 bases and J by 0 bases, with 9 bases between. The CDR3 DNA follows: TGTGCCAGTAGTATGGGGACGAGCTCCTATAATTCACCCCTCCACTTT. Encoded protein: CASSMGTSSYNSPLHF. Combining the CDR3 with reference TRBV19 and TRBJ1-6 gives the whole variable domain DGGITQSPKYLFRKEGQNVTLSCEQNLNHDAMYWYRQDPGQGLRLIYYSQIVNDFQKGDIAEGYSVSREKKESFPLTVTSAQKNPTAFYLCASSMGTSSYNSPLHFGNGTRLTVT.

The chain is built from TRBV16 and TRBJ2-7, with D perhaps matching TRBD2 (5 bases). The length of the CDR3 is 17 residues. Germline V gene data show CDR1 as KGHSY and CDR2 as FQNENV. Trimming took 2 bases from V and 4 from J, leaving 21 bases between them. CDR3 coding DNA: TGTGCCAGCAGCCAAAAATCGGCTCCGGGCCCGGGGTACGAGCAGTACTTC. Translation: CASSQKSAPGPGYEQYF.

This chain connects TRBV6-6 to TRBJ1-5, with D unresolved. The V gene lost 6 bases and the J gene lost 2 bases, with 8 bases spanning the gap. This CDR3 is built from 13 residues. The germline gives CDR1 MNHNY, CDR2 SVGAGI (reference sequence). The DNA for the CDR3 is TGTGCCAGCAGAGGCCGCGGCAATCAGCCCCAGCATTTT. This sequence encodes CASRGRGNQPQHF.

Judged by abundance, this clone is medium-sized. This chain joins TRBV7-9 and TRBJ2-7; weak D call: TRBD2 (5 bases). Trimming pared 6 bases from V and 2 bases from J, leaving 11 bases between. Germline CDR1 and CDR2: SEHNR and FQNEAQ (reference sequence). This CDR3 has 13 residues. The CDR3 coding sequence is TGTGCCAGCAGAGAAGGACTTGCCTACGAGCAGTACTTC. As protein: CASREGLAYEQYF.

The rearrangement joins TRBV6-5 to TRBJ2-1; D uncertain. Germline CDR1 and CDR2: MNHEY and SVGAGI. The CDR3 loop spans 11 amino acids. Trimming removed 6 bases at V and 5 bases at J, with 5 bases between. The CDR3 loop reads CASSVNNEQFF. The CDR3 DNA reads as TGTGCCAGCAGCGTTAACAATGAGCAGTTCTTC.

The genes are TRBV9 and TRBJ1-2; the D is unclear. The CDR3 runs to 12 residues. Trimming took off 2 bases at V and 6 bases at J, with 8 bases between the two ends. Germline loops: CDR1 SGDLS, CDR2 YYNGEE. The DNA of the CDR3 is TGTGCCAGCAGCGTTTCCAGGCATGGCTACACCTTC. Its translation is CASSVSRHGYTF.

The CDR3 coding sequence is TGTGCCAGCAGTTCCTTTGGGACTCACTGGGAGACCCAGTACTTC. This translates into CASSSFGTHWETQYF. This sequence joins TRBV28 and TRBJ2-5; possibly TRBD2 for D (6 bases). The CDR3 is 15 amino acids. Trimming took 4 bases from V and 5 from J, leaving 17 bases between them. The germline V gene has CDR1 MDHEN and CDR2 SYDVKM.

By sample share, this clone is medium-sized. Other DNA sequences in the same sample also yield this CDR3. The chain employs TRBV28 and TRBJ1-5; unclear D gene. Trimming left V 5 bases short and J 4 bases short, with 9 bases between. Germline CDR1 is MDHEN and CDR2 is SYDVKM. CDR3 size: 13 residues. DNA of the CDR3: TGTGCCAGCAGTAGGCCGGGAAATCAGCCCCAGCATTTT. Protein product: CASSRPGNQPQHF.

The CDR3 protein is CASSVAERDGYTF. The CDR3 nucleotides read TGTGCCAGCAGCGTAGCAGAGAGGGATGGCTACACCTTC. The V call is TRBV9, the J call TRBJ1-2; D not certain. V shed 0 bases and J shed 6 bases, with 9 bases lying between them. CDR1 and CDR2 (germline): SGDLS, YYNGEE. CDR3 size: 13 residues.

The V and J genes are TRBV15 and TRBJ2-3, with TRBD2 identical over 9 bases. The germline V gene has CDR1 LNHNV and CDR2 YYDKDF (reference sequence). The CDR3 length is 15 residues. After removal of 0 bases from V and 4 bases from J, the junction contained 2 bases not matched to a gene. The CDR3 loop is CATSREREGPDTQYF. CDR3 DNA sequence: TGTGCCACCAGCAGAGAGCGGGAGGGCCCAGATACGCAGTATTTT.

The chain combines TRBV27 with TRBJ2-2, with 8 bases identical to TRBD1. The ends lost 5 bases at V and 2 bases at J; junction bases unmatched: 4. The CDR3 is 15 amino acids. Germline CDR1 reads MNHEY; CDR2 reads SMNVEV (reference sequence). CDR3 sequence: CASSPGQGNTGELFF. The CDR3 region has the DNA TGTGCCAGCAGTCCCGGACAGGGAAACACCGGGGAGCTGTTTTTT.

CDR3 residues: CASSYAGGYEQYF. In nucleotides, the CDR3 is TGTGCCAGCAGTTACGCAGGGGGCTACGAGCAGTACTTC. The chain links TRBV6-6 to TRBJ2-5; 7 bases line up with TRBD1. The DNA end lines up better with TRBJ2-7; the J call may be wrong. This CDR3 comprises 13 residues. CDR1 and CDR2 (germline): MNHNY, SVGAGI (reference sequence).

This chain connects TRBV19 to TRBJ2-7, with D hard to call. The CDR3 loop spans 14 amino acids. Per the germline V gene, CDR1 is LNHDA and CDR2 is SQIVND (reference sequence). Trimming took 2 bases from V and 0 from J, leaving 8 bases between them. DNA of the CDR3: TGTGCCAGTAGTATAAACCCGAACTCCTACGAGCAGTACTTC. Encoded protein: CASSINPNSYEQYF.

The rearrangement joins TRBV28 to TRBJ2-7; 7 positions agree with TRBD1. With V trimmed by 3 bases and J by 5 bases, 4 bases remained unmatched. Germline CDR1 reads MDHEN; CDR2 reads SYDVKM. This CDR3 comprises 13 residues. The CDR3 region has the DNA TGTGCCAGCAGTTTCAACAGGGGCGACGAGCAGTACTTC. Its translation is CASSFNRGDEQYF.

V is TRBV6-6 and J is TRBJ1-1, with 7 bases matching TRBD1. In germline, CDR1 is MNHNY, CDR2 SVGAGI (reference sequence). This CDR3 has 13 amino acids. The V gene end was trimmed by 8 bases and the J gene end by 7 bases; junction bases not matched to a gene: 10. The CDR3 protein is CASLEGQSVEAFF. The CDR3, as DNA: TGTGCCAGCCTTGAGGGACAGTCTGTTGAAGCTTTCTTT.

This chain links TRBV2 with TRBJ2-3; 14 bases line up with TRBD2. CDR3 length equals 14 residues. The J segment lost 4 bases and the V segment lost 8 bases, leaving 2 bases of the junction unmatched. The germline V gene encodes CDR1 SNHLY and CDR2 FYNNEI. CDR3 bases: TGTGCCAGCCGACTAGCGGGGGGGCCAGATACGCAGTATTTT. Its translation is CASRLAGGPDTQYF.

The chain employs TRBV28 and TRBJ2-7; unclear D gene. V was trimmed by 5 bases and J by 3 bases, leaving 8 bases between them. This CDR3 contains 12 residues. CDR1 and CDR2 from the germline V gene are MDHEN and SYDVKM. This chain's CDR3 is CASSPWGYEQYF. The CDR3, as DNA: TGTGCCAGCAGTCCTTGGGGCTACGAGCAGTACTTC. The variable domain in full, completed from reference TRBV28 and TRBJ2-7, reads DVKVTQSSRYLVKRTGEKVFLECVQDMDHENMFWYRQDPGLGLRLIYFSYDVKMKEKGDIPEGYSVSREKKERFSLILESASTNQTSMYLCASSPWGYEQYFGPGTRLTVT.

The chain carries TRBV6-6 and TRBJ1-2; no reliable D call. From germline, CDR1 is MNHNY and CDR2 SVGAGI (reference sequence). V was clipped by 6 bases and J by 6 bases, with 14 bases between them. The CDR3 is made up of 13 amino acids. CDR3 residues: CASSPGQFNGYTF. The CDR3 bases are TGTGCCAGCAGCCCCGGGCAGTTTAATGGCTACACCTTC.

The chain recombines TRBV7-9 with TRBJ2-7; TRBD1 agrees at 7 bases. Germline CDR1 reads SEHNR; CDR2 reads FQNEAQ (reference sequence). Unmatched junction bases numbered 12, after V lost 5 bases and J lost 2 bases. The CDR3 extends over 16 amino acids. CDR3 DNA sequence: TGTGCCAGCAGCAATAACCGGGACAGCGAACCCTACGAGCAGTACTTC. Amino acids: CASSNNRDSEPYEQYF.

This CDR3 reads CASSSGLAGATNTGELFF. CDR3 nucleotide sequence: TGTGCCAGCAGCTCGGGACTAGCGGGGGCCACGAACACCGGGGAGCTGTTTTTT. The chain uses TRBV5-4 and TRBJ2-2, with TRBD2 matching 14 bases. This CDR3 region has 18 residues. Germline CDR1 reads SGHNT; CDR2 reads YYREEE (reference sequence). The V and J ends lost 3 bases and 0 bases, in that order; junction bases with no gene match: 4. The full variable domain, in which reference TRBV5-4 and TRBJ2-2 provide the parts outside the CDR3, is ETGVTQSPTHLIKTRGQQVTLRCSSQSGHNTVSWYQQALGQGPQFIFQYYREEENGRGNFPPRFSGLQFPNYSSELNVNALELDDSALYLCASSSGLAGATNTGELFFGEGSRLTVL.

The chain couples TRBV5-3 to TRBJ1-3, with TRBD1 as a possible D gene (5 bases). TRBV5-3 is flagged as an ORF with uncertain function. V lost 6 bases and J 0 bases, leaving 13 bases between the germline ends. The CDR3 contains 15 residues. The CDR3 region is CARKQDLSSGNTIYF. CDR3 DNA: TGTGCCAGAAAACAGGACTTGAGCTCTGGAAACACCATATATTTT.

V gene TRBV6-6 combines with J gene TRBJ1-1; D call uncertain. In germline, CDR1 is MNHNY, CDR2 SVGAGI (reference sequence). V dropped 7 bases and J dropped 5 bases, with 20 bases sitting between them. The CDR3 covers 15 residues. The chain's CDR3 is CASNLRGARLTEAFF. The CDR3 DNA reads as TGTGCCAGCAATTTACGCGGCGCAAGGTTGACTGAAGCTTTCTTT.

V gene TRBV4-1 combines with J gene TRBJ1-6; a weak D match, TRBD1 (6 bases). Trimming removed 2 bases from V and 10 bases from J, with 9 bases in between. This CDR3 has 13 residues. Germline values: CDR1 MGHRA, CDR2 YSYEKL. The CDR3 here is CASSQLGGSPLHF. CDR3 DNA sequence: TGCGCCAGCAGCCAACTAGGGGGATCACCCCTCCACTTT.

This clone was observed a few times. This chain links TRBV27 with TRBJ2-5; D is perhaps TRBD2 (6 bases). From germline, CDR1 is MNHEY and CDR2 SMNVEV (reference sequence). CDR3 length: 15 amino acids. Trimming took off 2 bases at V and 1 base at J, with 11 bases between the two ends. The CDR3 region has the DNA TGTGCCAGCAGTTTAACCCTCGGGGGCCAAGAGACCCAGTACTTC. Protein sequence: CASSLTLGGQETQYF.

This rearrangement joins TRBV6-1 to TRBJ1-3; a weak D match, TRBD1 (6 bases). V was pared by 2 bases and J by 2 bases, with 19 bases between. CDR3 size: 18 residues. Germline V gene lookup returns CDR1 MNHNS and CDR2 SASEGT. The CDR3 spells CASSEWFSPWDTGNTIYF. CDR3 nucleotides: TGTGCCAGCAGTGAATGGTTTTCTCCCTGGGACACTGGAAACACCATATATTTT.

The gene calls are TRBV6-5 and TRBJ1-3; D is undetermined. This CDR3 is built from 14 residues. V lost 5 bases and J 2 bases, leaving 10 bases between the germline ends. Germline CDR1 reads MNHEY; CDR2 reads SVGAGI. The DNA of the CDR3 is TGTGCCAGCAGTGACTACTGGACTGGAAACACCATATATTTT. It encodes CASSDYWTGNTIYF.

The table lists this clone with many counts. The J gene is TRBJ2-7, the V gene TRBV6-1; D tentatively fits TRBD1 or TRBD2 (6 bases each). CDR1 and CDR2 from the germline V gene are MNHNS and SASEGT. The V and J ends lost 4 bases and 2 bases respectively, with 9 bases between them. The CDR3 sequence is 13 residues long. CDR3 residues: CASSGRDTYEQYF. The CDR3 DNA reads as TGTGCCAGCAGTGGGCGGGACACCTACGAGCAGTACTTC.

The chain joins TRBV10-3 to TRBJ2-1; no clear D gene. Trimming took 2 bases from V and 6 from J, leaving 8 bases between them. CDR1 ENHRY and CDR2 SYGVKD come from the germline V gene. The CDR3 spans 13 residues. The CDR3 bases are TGTGCCATCAGTGAGGACGGCCGCAATGAGCAGTTCTTC. Protein sequence: CAISEDGRNEQFF.

The chain recombines TRBV6-6 with TRBJ2-7; D may be TRBD2 (5 bases). CDR1 and CDR2 (germline): MNHNY, SVGAGI (reference sequence). V lost 2 bases, J lost 3 bases, and 11 bases lay in between. The CDR3 loop spans 14 amino acids. The CDR3 reads CASSYAASSYEQYF. CDR3 in DNA: TGTGCCAGCAGTTACGCTGCTAGCAGCTACGAGCAGTACTTC.

This clone was recorded at least ten times. This sequence joins TRBV28 and TRBJ2-7; 9 positions match TRBD1. Germline CDR1 is MDHEN and CDR2 is SYDVKM. The CDR3 totals 14 residues. Trimming took 5 bases from V and 0 from J; bases not matched to a gene: 2. CDR3 protein: CASSGTGLSYEQYF. In nucleotides, the CDR3 is TGTGCCAGCAGTGGGACAGGGCTCTCCTACGAGCAGTACTTC.